One sample yielded the 27 T cell receptor beta chains listed below, sequenced in a study of type 1 regulatory T cells. For these TCRs, the target antigens are not known. TCRdb fed the reads into MiXCR, producing one record per CDR3 protein. The sample shows over 55,000 distinct CDR3 sequences, almost 50% of them seen only once. What was sequenced was cultured non-Tr1 T cells, either the whole culture or a sorted T cell fraction (not recorded which). These receptors were obtained from a human donor in good health.

This clonotype was picked up one time. This chain joins TRBV10-3 and TRBJ1-3; D is unresolved. Germline lookup yields CDR1 ENHRY and CDR2 SYGVKD. CDR3 length equals 17 residues. Trimming removed 5 bases from V and 0 bases from J, with 17 bases in between. The DNA of the CDR3 is TGTGCCATCAGTCTACTCGGTGGGTCCAACTCTGGAAACACCATATATTTT. It encodes CAISLLGGSNSGNTIYF.

The chain employs TRBV5-1 and TRBJ2-3, with unresolved D. The V end was cut by 3 bases, the J end by 0 bases, with 11 bases between. The CDR3 spans 15 residues. The germline V gene encodes CDR1 SGHRS and CDR2 YFSETQ. This chain's CDR3 is CASSSLTPSTDTQYF. The CDR3 bases are TGCGCCAGCAGCTCTCTCACCCCTAGCACAGATACGCAGTATTTT.

The CDR3 here is CASSLSPSGGARGYTF. CDR3 coding DNA: TGTGCCAGCAGTTTATCTCCAAGTGGGGGGGCGCGAGGCTACACCTTC. The chain combines TRBV28 with TRBJ1-2; a weak D match, TRBD1 (6 bases). The CDR3 is 16 amino acids. Germline V gene sequence: CDR1 MDHEN, CDR2 SYDVKM. Deletions cut 1 base from V and 8 bases from J, with 20 bases between.

J is TRBJ1-2 and V is TRBV11-2; the match to TRBD1 covers 7 bases. CDR1 is SGHAT, CDR2 FQNNGV, per germline. Trimming cost V 0 bases and J 6 bases; bases outside gene matches: 4. CDR3 length equals 14 residues. CDR3 nucleotide sequence: TGTGCCAGCAGCTTAGATCAGGGGGAAGATGGCTACACCTTC. Translating it yields CASSLDQGEDGYTF.

As regards this clonotype: The junction shows a germline mismatch at one end, possibly a read error. V usage is TRBV20-1 and J usage is TRBJ2-1; TRBD2 agrees at 8 bases. Germline V gene data show CDR1 as DFQATT and CDR2 as SNEGSKA (reference sequence). This CDR3 is 15 amino acids long. Here the CDR3 DNA reads TGCAGTGCTAGAGAAGGATTAGCGGGGCACCTGGAGCAGCTCTTC. Translation gives CSAREGLAGHLEQLF.

The chain recombines TRBV27 with TRBJ1-1; D is uncertain. The CDR3 contains 15 residues. From germline, CDR1 is MNHEY and CDR2 SMNVEV (reference sequence). The V gene lost 5 bases and the J gene lost 4 bases, with 17 bases spanning the gap. The CDR3 loop is CASSPRPRATTEAFF. The CDR3 nucleotides are TGTGCCAGCAGTCCCCGCCCCCGGGCAACCACTGAAGCTTTCTTT.

The CDR3 region is CASSFGVRHSGNTIYF. The CDR3 coding sequence is TGTGCCAGCAGCTTCGGGGTGAGACACTCTGGAAACACCATATATTTT. The rearrangement uses TRBV5-8 and TRBJ1-3; the D is unclear. V lost 2 bases, J lost 0 bases, and 12 bases lay in between. The germline CDR1 and CDR2 sequences are SGHTS and YDEGEE. The CDR3 is made up of 16 amino acids.

This chain links TRBV5-8 with TRBJ2-2; D may be TRBD2 (6 bases). CDR1 is SGHTS, CDR2 YDEGEE, per germline. Trimming pared 4 bases from V and 7 bases from J, leaving 17 bases between. CDR3 length: 15 amino acids. Here the CDR3 reads CASSRAAGDVGELFF. The CDR3 nucleotides are TGTGCCAGCAGCCGGGCAGCGGGTGACGTCGGGGAGCTGTTTTTT. The full variable domain, rest sourced from reference TRBV5-8 and TRBJ2-2, is EAGVTQSPTHLIKTRGQQATLRCSPISGHTSVYWYQQALGLGLQFLLWYDEGEERNRGNFPPRFSGRQFPNYSSELNVNALELEDSALYLCASSRAAGDVGELFFGEGSRLTVL.

The rearrangement uses TRBV10-3 and TRBJ2-3; 12 nucleotides line up with TRBD2. This CDR3 is 16 amino acids long. Germline V gene data show CDR1 as ENHRY and CDR2 as SYGVKD. V lost 7 bases to trimming and J lost 3 bases; unmatched junction nucleotides: 8. CDR3 sequence: CAINMRLAGGTDTQYF. DNA for the CDR3: TGTGCCATCAATATGCGGCTAGCGGGGGGGACAGATACGCAGTATTTT.

This clonotype was seen more than once but under ten times. The chain employs TRBV6-1 and TRBJ2-2; the D gene is possibly TRBD2 (5 bases). Trimming removed 7 bases at V and 3 bases at J, with 24 bases between. Germline V gives CDR1 MNHNS, CDR2 SASEGT. The CDR3 loop spans 18 amino acids. CDR3 nucleotide sequence: TGTGCCAGCACCCCTAGGGCTAGCCGAACGTGGTACACCGGGGAGCTGTTTTTT. Translation: CASTPRASRTWYTGELFF.

This rearrangement joins TRBV5-6 to TRBJ2-5; the match to TRBD1 covers 7 bases. Germline values: CDR1 SGHDT, CDR2 YYEEEE. The CDR3 spans 14 residues. V dropped 5 bases and J dropped 6; count of bases not matched to a gene: 10. CDR3 loop: CASSPTGQWKTQYF. The CDR3 DNA is TGTGCCAGCAGTCCGACAGGGCAATGGAAGACCCAGTACTTC.

This clonotype came up many times. The chain combines TRBV5-6 with TRBJ1-4; D unresolved. The CDR3 spans 13 residues. Trimming left V 4 bases short and J 5 bases short, with 9 bases between. From germline, CDR1 is SGHDT and CDR2 YYEEEE. For the CDR3, the DNA is TGTGCCAGCAGCATACCGGGGAATGAAAAACTGTTTTTT. Translated: CASSIPGNEKLFF.

In its sample, this clonotype was seen a few times. The V and J genes are TRBV21-1 and TRBJ1-5. TRBV21-1 is flagged as a pseudogene. The CDR3 loop spans 14 amino acids. The CDR3 DNA reads TGTGCCAGCAGCACCGGACTCCGACATCAGCCCCAGCATTTT. It translates to CASSTGLRHQPQHF.

The rearrangement uses TRBV24-1 and TRBJ2-5; possible D gene TRBD1, 6 bases. V lost 3 bases and J lost 4, with 17 bases in between. The germline V gene has CDR1 KGHDR and CDR2 SFDVKD. CDR3 length equals 16 residues. The CDR3, as DNA: TGTGCCACCAGTGATGGGAGACAGGCTAGGGGAGAGACCCAGTACTTC. Amino acids: CATSDGRQARGETQYF.

This chain connects TRBV6-1 to TRBJ1-4; possibly TRBD1 for D (5 bases). Germline assignment: CDR1 MNHNS and CDR2 SASEGT. This CDR3 contains 14 residues. The V and J ends lost 1 base and 6 bases respectively, with 9 bases between them. The CDR3 coding sequence is TGTGCCAGCAGTGAAGGGGGGGGACATGAAAAACTGTTTTTT. Translating it yields CASSEGGGHEKLFF.

The chain couples TRBV6-5 to TRBJ2-1; possibly TRBD1 for D (6 bases). Germline CDR1 and CDR2: MNHEY and SVGAGI. This CDR3 spans 15 amino acids. V was pared by 2 bases and J by 9 bases, with 17 bases between. The CDR3 reads CASSYPSAGEGEQFF. For the CDR3, the DNA is TGTGCCAGCAGTTACCCCTCGGCAGGGGAAGGTGAGCAGTTCTTC.

This chain links TRBV5-1 with TRBJ1-1; D gene uncertain. The ends were cut back, 0 bases at V and 1 base at J, with 13 bases in the middle. CDR1 is SGHRS, CDR2 YFSETQ, per germline. This CDR3 is built from 16 residues. DNA for the CDR3: TGCGCCAGCAGCTTGGGGGGAAGGGCACGGAACACTGAAGCTTTCTTT. This translates into CASSLGGRARNTEAFF. Using reference TRBV5-1 and TRBJ1-1 for the parts outside the CDR3, the full variable domain is KAGVTQTPRYLIKTRGQQVTLSCSPISGHRSVSWYQQTPGQGLQFLFEYFSETQRNKGNFPGRFSGRQFSNSRSEMNVSTLELGDSALYLCASSLGGRARNTEAFFGQGTRLTVV.

The chain is built from TRBV29-1 and TRBJ2-5, with a weak D call TRBD2 (6 bases). The germline V and J ends were trimmed by 6 bases and 1 base, with 12 bases remaining between them. The CDR3 is 13 amino acids. Germline CDR1 and CDR2: SQVTM and ANQGSEA. CDR3 in amino acids: CSVAWGVQETQYF. The CDR3 nucleotides are TGCAGCGTAGCTTGGGGGGTCCAAGAGACCCAGTACTTC.

The chain carries TRBV2 and TRBJ2-2; 9 bases align to TRBD1. V lost 6 bases to trimming and J lost 2 bases; unmatched junction nucleotides: 4. This CDR3 region has 15 residues. Germline CDR1 reads SNHLY; CDR2 reads FYNNEI. CDR3 DNA sequence: TGTGCCAGCAGGGGGACAGGGCGAAACACCGGGGAGCTGTTTTTT. This codes for CASRGTGRNTGELFF. Combining the CDR3 with reference TRBV2 and TRBJ2-2 gives the whole variable domain EPEVTQTPSHQVTQMGQEVILRCVPISNHLYFYWYRQILGQKVEFLVSFYNNEISEKSEIFDDQFSVERPDGSNFTLKIRSTKLEDSAMYFCASRGTGRNTGELFFGEGSRLTVL.

The V gene is TRBV5-6, the J gene TRBJ2-3; D remains ambiguous. V lost 0 bases, J lost 3 bases, and 2 bases lay in between. The CDR3 loop spans 12 amino acids. Germline V gene lookup returns CDR1 SGHDT and CDR2 YYEEEE. The CDR3 is CASSLATDTQYF. In DNA form, the CDR3 reads TGTGCCAGCAGCTTGGCGACAGATACGCAGTATTTT.

CDR3 amino acids: CASSQGAWGLAGGIEQFF. The CDR3 nucleotides read TGTGCCAGCAGCCAAGGGGCGTGGGGACTAGCGGGGGGTATTGAGCAGTTCTTC. This sequence joins TRBV4-2 and TRBJ2-1; 15 nucleotides line up with TRBD2. CDR3 length: 18 amino acids. Germline V gene lookup returns CDR1 LGHNA and CDR2 YNFKEQ. The V segment lost 1 base and the J segment 9 bases; nucleotides outside the gene matches: 10.

The chain links TRBV20-1 to TRBJ2-7; 13 nucleotides align to TRBD2. V shed 0 bases and J 8 bases; nucleotides not matched to a gene: 1. CDR1 DFQATT and CDR2 SNEGSKA come from the germline V gene (reference sequence). This CDR3 is built from 13 residues. Here the CDR3 DNA reads TGCAGTGCTAGAGAGACTAGCGGGAGGCAGCAGTACTTC. As protein: CSARETSGRQQYF.

J is TRBJ2-1 and V is TRBV30; a possible D gene is TRBD2 (6 bases). Germline V gives CDR1 GTSNPN, CDR2 SVGIG (reference sequence). This CDR3 comprises 12 residues. V lost 3 bases to trimming and J lost 6 bases, with 9 bases between them. In DNA form, the CDR3 reads TGTGCCTGGAGCAACGGGGGCAATGAGCAGTTCTTC. It specifies CAWSNGGNEQFF.

The chain recombines TRBV15 with TRBJ2-7; D remains unclear. This CDR3 has 13 amino acids. In germline, CDR1 is LNHNV, CDR2 YYDKDF (reference sequence). Trimming took off 1 base at V and 3 bases at J, with 7 bases between the two ends. CDR3: CATSRGTFYEQYF. CDR3 nucleotide sequence: TGTGCCACCAGCAGAGGGACCTTCTACGAGCAGTACTTC.

Ten or more counts support this clonotype. The chain carries TRBV12-3 or TRBV12-4 and TRBJ1-2; 7 nucleotides align to TRBD1. Losses at the gene ends were 4 bases for V and 2 bases for J; bases not matched to a gene: 10. The CDR3 runs to 16 residues. CDR3 DNA: TGTGCCAGCAGTTCGAAATCCCTGACAGGGAACTATGGCTACACCTTC. It yields the protein CASSSKSLTGNYGYTF.

This clonotype was seen only a few times. The V and J genes are TRBV5-5 and TRBJ2-5; the D gene is possibly TRBD1 (5 bases). CDR3 size: 15 residues. V lost 0 bases and J 5 bases, leaving 14 bases between the germline ends. Germline CDR1 and CDR2: SGHKS and YYEKEE (reference sequence). CDR3 DNA: TGTGCCAGCAGCTTGGGACCCCAGGGTCCGGAGACCCAGTACTTC. Translation: CASSLGPQGPETQYF.

This clonotype was seen just once. J is TRBJ1-2 and V is TRBV7-8; 7 bases align to TRBD1. Germline V gene data show CDR1 as SGHVS and CDR2 as FQNEAQ. CDR3 size: 13 residues. The trim removed 6 bases at V and 2 bases at J, leaving 3 bases unmatched. The CDR3 sequence is CASSPDRNYGYTF. CDR3 coding DNA: TGTGCCAGCAGTCCGGACAGGAACTATGGCTACACCTTC.